This T cell receptor (beta chain) was observed in a study of blood T cell repertoires in COVID-19. Study-wide context: The United States, Italy and Spain supplied acute and convalescent COVID-19 samples. Nucleic acid was either cDNA or gDNA, and it came from T cells, B-cell-depleted T cells, or PBMCs.

Trimming took 0 bases from V and 6 from J; bases not matched to a gene: 8. The CDR3 consists of 17 residues. Germline V lookup: CDR1 LNHDA, CDR2 SQIVND (reference sequence). In the original analysis: Estimation of nucleated cell counts was performed using reference gene primer amplification. Sequencing was performed with immunoSEQ multiplex PCR; in TCRdb, only in-frame clones are kept and a portion is missing. V and J calls and clone size are copied from that table; D and trimming were computed from the DNA. The sample has over 95,000 clones, around 74% seen once; the top ten hold 18%. V gene TRBV19 combines with J gene TRBJ2-2, with 9 bases matching TRBD1. The clonotype comes from a woman of 80 years or more with active or convalescent COVID-19. The sequencing sample was made of peripheral blood. The DNA of the CDR3 is TGTGCCAGTAGTATAGATCTCGGGACAGGGATGGCCGGGGAGCTGTTTTTT. Its translation is CASSIDLGTGMAGELFF.